Below are 20 T cell receptor beta chains sequenced from a single sample in a study of blood T cells in healthy people across ages. Together with a sample-barcoded 5' primer, a J-beta primer mix was included in a second PCR lasting about 6 to 11 cycles. TCRdb recomputed calls from the 5' RACE reads with MiXCR, one row per CDR3 protein. The sample holds some 1,000,000 distinct CDR3 sequences, roughly a quarter seen once. The same sample was also used in a study of T cells of mothers and their children.

Sequenced input: blood. These receptors originate from a girl aged 2-9 years in good health.

In its sample, this clonotype was seen a few times. The germline gene is not matched at one end of the junction; a read error may be the cause. The chain has TRBV4-3 and TRBJ1-1; D is unresolved. Germline V lookup: CDR1 LGHNA, CDR2 YSLEER. There are 13 residues in the CDR3. Here the CDR3 DNA reads TGCGCCAGTAGCCAAGATCGCTCAAGAGAAGCTTTCTTT. It codes for CASSQDRSREAFF.

The sample holds a few counts of this clonotype. This chain connects TRBV2 to TRBJ2-1; 10 bases are a match to TRBD1. The CDR3 loop spans 16 amino acids. V shed 6 bases and J 7 bases; nucleotides not matched to a gene: 12. Germline assignment: CDR1 SNHLY and CDR2 FYNNEI. The CDR3 DNA sequence: TGTGCCAGCAGCCCCCGGGACAGGGGTATAGGGAATGAGCAGTTCTTC. This gives the protein CASSPRDRGIGNEQFF.

This clonotype was seen a few times. The CDR3 DNA reads as TGTGCCATCAGTGAGTCGGGAAGGCGGGGTGAGAATGAGCAGTTCTTC. It yields the protein CAISESGRRGENEQFF. The chain recombines TRBV10-3 with TRBJ2-1; a possible D gene is TRBD2 (6 bases). Germline V gene lookup returns CDR1 ENHRY and CDR2 SYGVKD. Trimming shortened V by 0 bases and J by 7 bases, and 16 bases separated the two germline ends. CDR3 length: 16 amino acids.

This chain links TRBV3-1 with TRBJ2-5; 9 positions match TRBD2. With the DNA end fitting TRBJ2-1 better, the J assignment may be wrong. Germline CDR1 reads LGHDT; CDR2 reads YNNKEL (reference sequence). The CDR3 spans 16 residues. CDR3 region: CASSLMTSGLGNEQFF. DNA of the CDR3: TGTGCCAGCAGCCTCATGACTAGCGGCCTGGGGAATGAGCAGTTCTTC.

This clonotype was seen repeatedly, ten times or more. The chain is built from TRBV29-1 and TRBJ1-2; D call uncertain. The CDR3 runs to 14 residues. Germline V lookup: CDR1 SQVTM, CDR2 ANQGSEA. V lost 4 bases and J 8 bases, leaving 20 bases between the germline ends. The CDR3: CSVAVQDRIGGYTF. CDR3 bases: TGCAGCGTTGCCGTCCAGGACCGGATTGGGGGCTACACCTTC.

This clonotype was counted at least ten times. The chain is built from TRBV5-1 and TRBJ2-5; 10 positions match TRBD1. Looked up from germline, CDR1 is SGHRS and CDR2 is YFSETQ. The CDR3 runs 15 residues. Trimming at V came to 4 bases and at J to 4 bases, leaving 7 bases not matched to a gene. In nucleotides, the CDR3 is TGCGCCAGCAGCCAGGGGACAGGGGTCGGAGAGACCCAGTACTTC. It translates to CASSQGTGVGETQYF.

For this clonotype: One end of the junction is discordant with germline, which a read error may explain. In DNA form, the CDR3 reads TGTGCTAGCAGCTTAGAACCGGGACAGGAGGACACCGGGGAGCTGTTTTTT. Protein sequence: CASSLEPGQEDTGELFF. The chain joins TRBV7-7 to TRBJ2-2; 8 nucleotides align to TRBD1. Germline values: CDR1 SSHAT, CDR2 FNYEAQ (reference sequence). The CDR3 spans 17 residues.

This clonotype was observed once. The CDR3 DNA is TGCGCCAGCAGCCAAACGACAGGGGGAATCTATGGCTACACCTTC. This sequence encodes CASSQTTGGIYGYTF. This sequence joins TRBV4-3 and TRBJ1-2, with 9 bases lining up with TRBD1. The CDR3 is 15 amino acids. The V gene end was trimmed by 2 bases and the J gene end by 4 bases; junction bases not matched to a gene: 5. CDR1 LGHNA and CDR2 YSLEER come from the germline V gene.

This clonotype was observed a handful of times. The genes are TRBV2 and TRBJ2-3, with D possibly being TRBD2 (5 bases). CDR1 is SNHLY, CDR2 FYNNEI, per germline. Between the trimmed V and J ends, which lost 4 bases and 4 bases, there was a span of 9 bases. This CDR3 comprises 13 residues. The CDR3 sequence: CASSGELADTQYF. CDR3 nucleotide sequence: TGTGCCAGCAGTGGGGAGCTCGCAGATACGCAGTATTTT.

This clonotype was observed a handful of times. The chain joins TRBV25-1 to TRBJ1-6, with a weak D call TRBD1 (6 bases). The CDR3 runs to 12 residues. Germline assignment: CDR1 MGHDK and CDR2 SYGVNS. The V and J ends lost 6 bases and 14 bases respectively, with 14 bases between them. CDR3 amino acids: CASSTATGTLHF. CDR3 DNA: TGTGCCAGCAGCACCGCGACAGGAACCCTCCACTTT.

In regard to this clonotype: One end of the junction fails to match germline, which may point to a read error. The rearrangement uses TRBV20-1 and TRBJ1-1, with D possibly TRBD1 on 6 matching bases. Looked up from germline, CDR1 is DFQATT and CDR2 is SNEGSKA (reference sequence). CDR3 length equals 15 residues. The CDR3 here is CNARDVGARRTEAFF. As DNA, the CDR3 is TGCAATGCTAGAGATGTGGGGGCCCGAAGGACTGAAGCTTTCTTT.

V gene TRBV4-1 combines with J gene TRBJ2-1; 9 bases fit TRBD2. V lost 0 bases to trimming and J lost 12 bases; unmatched junction nucleotides: 15. Germline loops: CDR1 MGHRA, CDR2 YSYEKL. The CDR3 is 17 amino acids. CDR3 DNA: TGCGCCAGCAGCCAAGATGGGTTAGCGGGAGCCAACCTTGTGCAGTTCTTC. It translates to CASSQDGLAGANLVQFF.

This chain links TRBV7-9 with TRBJ2-1; D uncertain. V was clipped by 10 bases and J by 6 bases, with 16 bases between them. The CDR3 loop spans 13 amino acids. The V gene's germline CDR1 is SEHNR and CDR2 FQNEAQ (reference sequence). CDR3 sequence reads: CATSQRPGNEQFF. In DNA, the CDR3 is TGTGCCACCTCACAACGCCCCGGCAATGAGCAGTTCTTC. Complete variable domain (other parts from reference TRBV7-9 and TRBJ2-1): DTGVSQNPRHKITKRGQNVTFRCDPISEHNRLYWYRQTLGQGPEFLTYFQNEAQLEKSRLLSDRFSAERPKGSFSTLEIQRTEQGDSAMYLCATSQRPGNEQFFGPGTRLTVL.

The V and J genes are TRBV29-1 and TRBJ1-2; D gene unclear. This CDR3 is 10 amino acids long. CDR1 and CDR2 (germline): SQVTM, ANQGSEA. The V end lost 5 bases, the J end lost 7 bases, and 8 bases lay between the germline ends. The chain's CDR3 is CSVLAGGYTF. The CDR3, as DNA: TGCAGCGTTTTGGCGGGTGGCTACACCTTC.

There are a few counts of this clonotype. V usage is TRBV4-2 and J usage is TRBJ2-7; D not certain. V was shortened by 0 bases and J by 4 bases, with 13 bases between the two germline ends. Germline V gene data show CDR1 as LGHNA and CDR2 as YNFKEQ. This CDR3 has 15 amino acids. Here the CDR3 DNA reads TGTGCCAGCAGCCAAGAGCTGGGGTCAGTTTACGAGCAGTACTTC. Translation gives CASSQELGSVYEQYF.

This chain uses TRBV4-3 with TRBJ2-7; a weak D match, TRBD1 (6 bases). The CDR3 has 13 residues. Trimming removed 0 bases from V and 7 bases from J, with 10 bases in between. CDR1 and CDR2 (germline): LGHNA, YSLEER. CDR3 loop: CASSQDSGTEQYF. The CDR3 nucleotides are TGCGCCAGCAGCCAAGACTCAGGGACAGAGCAGTACTTC.

This clonotype occurred a few times. The CDR3 is CATSDPTGPNQPQHF. CDR3 in DNA: TGTGCCACCAGTGATCCGACAGGACCCAATCAGCCCCAGCATTTT. This sequence joins TRBV24-1 and TRBJ1-5; D might be TRBD1 (6 bases). Germline CDR1 is KGHDR and CDR2 is SFDVKD. V lost 3 bases, J lost 3 bases, and 11 bases lay in between. This CDR3 contains 15 residues.

There are a few counts of this clonotype. The rearrangement uses TRBV5-1 and TRBJ1-4, with TRBD1 matching over 7 bases. Germline lookup yields CDR1 SGHRS and CDR2 YFSETQ. V lost 5 bases and J lost 7; bases outside the gene matches: 8. The CDR3 contains 14 residues. The CDR3 DNA sequence: TGCGCCAGCAGAGTCGGGACAGCCGGTGAAAAACTGTTTTTT. This gives the protein CASRVGTAGEKLFF.

The sample holds a few counts of this clonotype. This chain joins TRBV7-6 and TRBJ2-7; no definite D call. The CDR3 contains 15 residues. Trimming removed 4 bases from V and 4 bases from J, with 17 bases in between. Germline CDR1 and CDR2: SGHVS and FNYEAQ. The CDR3 spells CASSSTAGRQYEQYF. CDR3 sequence (DNA): TGTGCCAGCAGCTCCACAGCCGGGCGGCAATACGAGCAGTACTTC. Full variable domain (missing parts from reference TRBV7-6 and TRBJ2-7): GAGVSQSPRYKVTKRGQDVALRCDPISGHVSLYWYRQALGQGPEFLTYFNYEAQQDKSGLPNDRFSAERPEGSISTLTIQRTEQRDSAMYRCASSSTAGRQYEQYFGPGTRLTVT.

The chain has TRBV20-1 and TRBJ2-3; a possible D gene is TRBD2 (6 bases). CDR3 length equals 17 residues. Per germline, CDR1 DFQATT and CDR2 SNEGSKA (reference sequence). The V and J ends lost 1 base and 4 bases respectively, with 21 bases between them. This CDR3 is CSARGRAGTSLPDTQYF. Here the CDR3 DNA reads TGCAGTGCTAGAGGGCGGGCGGGGACCTCACTGCCAGATACGCAGTATTTT.